This T cell receptor beta chain came from a study of neoadjuvant anti-PD-1 for oral cavity cancer. Study overall: Patients without progression got a fourth dose around day 43.

Analysis of PBMCs was direct, with no culture step. Profiled with immunoSEQ multiplex PCR; TCRdb holds only in-frame clones, not every one. Of 84,000 or so clones in the sample, about 80% are singletons; the top ten hold about 3.4%. V was trimmed by 8 bases and J by 2 bases, leaving 13 bases between them. The length of the CDR3 is 14 residues. Per the germline V gene, CDR1 is LNHDA and CDR2 is SQIVND (reference sequence). The rearrangement joins TRBV19 to TRBJ1-5; D is perhaps TRBD1 (6 bases). This clonotype was sampled from a person between 40 and 85 years old with oral cavity squamous cell carcinoma. The sample here was PBMCs, taken before nivolumab (anti-PD-1) treatment. In DNA form, the CDR3 reads TGTGCCAGTCAAGGGGGTTTGGGCAATCAGCCCCAGCATTTT. Protein: CASQGGLGNQPQHF.